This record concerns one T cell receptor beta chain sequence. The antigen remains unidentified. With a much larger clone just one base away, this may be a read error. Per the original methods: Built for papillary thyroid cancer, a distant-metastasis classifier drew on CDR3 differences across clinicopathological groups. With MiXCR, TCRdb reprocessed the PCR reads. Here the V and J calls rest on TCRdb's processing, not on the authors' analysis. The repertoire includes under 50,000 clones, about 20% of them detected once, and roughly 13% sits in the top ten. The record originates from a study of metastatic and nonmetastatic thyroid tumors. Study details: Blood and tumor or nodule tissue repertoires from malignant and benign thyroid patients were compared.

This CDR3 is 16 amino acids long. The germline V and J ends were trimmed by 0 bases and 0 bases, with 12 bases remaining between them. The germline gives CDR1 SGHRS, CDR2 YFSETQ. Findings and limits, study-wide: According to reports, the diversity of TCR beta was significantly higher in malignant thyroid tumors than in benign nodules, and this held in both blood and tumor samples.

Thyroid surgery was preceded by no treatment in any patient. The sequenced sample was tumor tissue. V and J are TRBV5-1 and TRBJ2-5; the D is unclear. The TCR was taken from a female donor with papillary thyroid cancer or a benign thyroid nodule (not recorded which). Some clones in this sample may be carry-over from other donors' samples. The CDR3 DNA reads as TGCGCCAGCAGCTTGGAGCCATGGTTTTACCAAGAGACCCAGTACTTC. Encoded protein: CASSLEPWFYQETQYF.